Presented here are 12 T cell receptor beta chains from one specimen sequenced in a study of memory CD4+ T cells and cytomegalovirus serostatus. Single viable CD3+CD4+CD8-CD45RO+ cells were sorted as the memory CD4+ T cells. Here immunoSEQ multiplex PCR was the method, and the copy in TCRdb shows in-frame clones only, minus some. In the table there are under 55,000 clones, 83% of which are singletons. The sample was memory CD4+ T cells from blood. The receptors derive from an adult in good health and CMV-seropositive.

The chain combines TRBV19 with TRBJ1-2, with D perhaps TRBD1 (5 bases). Trimming took 0 bases from V and 8 from J, leaving 10 bases between them. The germline V gene has CDR1 LNHDA and CDR2 SQIVND (reference sequence). The CDR3 totals 13 residues. The CDR3 nucleotides read TGTGCCAGTAGTATAGACGGGACCGGCGGCTACACCTTC. It translates to CASSIDGTGGYTF. The full variable domain, rest sourced from reference TRBV19 and TRBJ1-2, is DGGITQSPKYLFRKEGQNVTLSCEQNLNHDAMYWYRQDPGQGLRLIYYSQIVNDFQKGDIAEGYSVSREKKESFPLTVTSAQKNPTAFYLCASSIDGTGGYTFGSGTRLTVV.

The chain joins TRBV9 to TRBJ1-2; D is undetermined. V lost 4 bases, J lost 10 bases, and 14 bases lay in between. The CDR3 has 12 residues. The germline CDR1 and CDR2 sequences are SGDLS and YYNGEE. The CDR3 here is CASSFDSFVYTF. The CDR3, as DNA: TGTGCCAGCAGCTTCGACTCGTTCGTCTACACCTTC.

V gene TRBV6-6 combines with J gene TRBJ2-7, with 7 bases aligning to TRBD2. Germline lookup yields CDR1 MNHNY and CDR2 SVGAGI (reference sequence). V shed 0 bases, J shed 1 base, and the junction held 6 bases outside the gene matches. This CDR3 has 16 amino acids. The CDR3: CASSYSSGGGSYEQYF. DNA for the CDR3: TGTGCCAGCAGTTACTCATCGGGGGGAGGATCCTACGAGCAGTACTTC.

The genes are TRBV28 and TRBJ2-7; 10 nucleotides line up with TRBD2. V shed 2 bases and J 3 bases; nucleotides not matched to a gene: 4. Germline CDR1 MDHEN, CDR2 SYDVKM. The CDR3 runs to 15 residues. As DNA, the CDR3 is TGTGCCAGCAGTTTAATAGCGGGAGGCAACTACGAGCAGTACTTC. Residues: CASSLIAGGNYEQYF.

The chain is built from TRBV18 and TRBJ1-6; D is undetermined. Trimming removed 3 bases from V and 5 bases from J, with 11 bases in between. Germline CDR1 reads KGHSH; CDR2 reads LQKENI. The length of the CDR3 is 15 residues. The CDR3 sequence is CASSPLEGHNSPLHF. Here the CDR3 DNA reads TGTGCCAGCTCACCGCTCGAGGGCCATAATTCACCCCTCCACTTT.

The chain is built from TRBV5-1 and TRBJ1-6; the D gene is possibly TRBD1 (5 bases). The germline gives CDR1 SGHRS, CDR2 YFSETQ. V lost 4 bases and J lost 0, with 11 bases in between. CDR3 length: 16 amino acids. The CDR3 sequence: CASSVRASSYNSPLHF. CDR3 DNA sequence: TGCGCCAGCAGCGTCAGGGCCAGCTCCTATAATTCACCCCTCCACTTT. Looking up the rest from reference TRBV5-1 and TRBJ1-6 gives the full variable domain: KAGVTQTPRYLIKTRGQQVTLSCSPISGHRSVSWYQQTPGQGLQFLFEYFSETQRNKGNFPGRFSGRQFSNSRSEMNVSTLELGDSALYLCASSVRASSYNSPLHFGNGTRLTVT.

The CDR3, as DNA: TGTGCCAGTAGTTCGACAGGGGGTCGGCAGCCCCAGCATTTT. Its translation is CASSSTGGRQPQHF. The chain uses TRBV19 and TRBJ1-5; 9 bases agree with TRBD1. CDR3 size: 14 residues. CDR1 is LNHDA, CDR2 SQIVND, per germline (reference sequence). V lost 5 bases and J lost 7; bases outside the gene matches: 6.

The chain carries TRBV5-1 and TRBJ2-5; D ambiguous. Germline loops: CDR1 SGHRS, CDR2 YFSETQ. V was cut by 0 bases and J by 3 bases, with 12 bases left in between. The CDR3 runs 15 residues. CDR3 in DNA: TGCGCCAGCAGCTTGGACCTTACCTCCAAAGAGACCCAGTACTTC. Translation: CASSLDLTSKETQYF. The entire variable domain, with the rest obtained from reference TRBV5-1 and TRBJ2-5, is as follows: KAGVTQTPRYLIKTRGQQVTLSCSPISGHRSVSWYQQTPGQGLQFLFEYFSETQRNKGNFPGRFSGRQFSNSRSEMNVSTLELGDSALYLCASSLDLTSKETQYFGPGTRLLVL.

The chain has TRBV4-1 and TRBJ2-3, with 8 bases matching TRBD2. There are 15 residues in the CDR3. V lost 6 bases to trimming and J lost 4 bases; unmatched junction nucleotides: 9. Looked up from germline, CDR1 is MGHRA and CDR2 is YSYEKL. CDR3 amino acids: CASRFSGTAADTQYF. As DNA, the CDR3 is TGCGCCAGCAGATTTAGCGGGACCGCGGCAGATACGCAGTATTTT.

V usage is TRBV10-3 and J usage is TRBJ2-2; D is ambiguous. This CDR3 is built from 16 residues. Looked up from germline, CDR1 is ENHRY and CDR2 is SYGVKD. V was shortened by 0 bases and J by 1 base, with 9 bases between the two germline ends. CDR3 coding DNA: TGTGCCATCAGTGAGTCAAGTGCAAGGAACACCGGGGAGCTGTTTTTT. Translation: CAISESSARNTGELFF.

The chain links TRBV2 to TRBJ1-1; 7 bases are shared with TRBD1. Trimming removed 6 bases from V and 4 bases from J; junction bases left unmatched: 11. The germline V gene encodes CDR1 SNHLY and CDR2 FYNNEI. This CDR3 is 15 amino acids long. In DNA, the CDR3 is TGTGCCAGCAGAATACCTTCTCACAGGGGCACTGAAGCTTTCTTT. Its translation is CASRIPSHRGTEAFF. Full variable domain (outside the CDR3, taken from reference TRBV2 and TRBJ1-1): EPEVTQTPSHQVTQMGQEVILRCVPISNHLYFYWYRQILGQKVEFLVSFYNNEISEKSEIFDDQFSVERPDGSNFTLKIRSTKLEDSAMYFCASRIPSHRGTEAFFGQGTRLTVV.

The chain links TRBV2 to TRBJ2-7, with 9 bases aligning to TRBD1. Germline trimming cut 7 bases from V and 2 bases from J; bases unmatched to any gene: 6. The germline CDR1 and CDR2 sequences are SNHLY and FYNNEI. This CDR3 region has 14 residues. CDR3 amino acids: CASNNRGRPYEQYF. The DNA for the CDR3 is TGTGCCAGCAACAACAGGGGGCGACCCTACGAGCAGTACTTC.